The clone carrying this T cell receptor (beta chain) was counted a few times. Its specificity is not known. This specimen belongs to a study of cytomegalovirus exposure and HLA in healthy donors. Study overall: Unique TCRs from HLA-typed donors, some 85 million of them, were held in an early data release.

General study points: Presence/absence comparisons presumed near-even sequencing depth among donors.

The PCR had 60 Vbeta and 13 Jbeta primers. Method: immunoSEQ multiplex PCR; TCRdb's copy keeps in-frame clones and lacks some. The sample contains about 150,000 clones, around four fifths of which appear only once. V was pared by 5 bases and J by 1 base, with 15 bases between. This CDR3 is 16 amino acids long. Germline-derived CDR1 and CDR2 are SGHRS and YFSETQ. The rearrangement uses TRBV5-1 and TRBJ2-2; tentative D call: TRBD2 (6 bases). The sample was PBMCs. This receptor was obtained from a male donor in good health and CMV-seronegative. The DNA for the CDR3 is TGCGCCAGCAGTCCCTGGGAGGTTGGGAACACCGGGGAGCTGTTTTTT. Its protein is CASSPWEVGNTGELFF.